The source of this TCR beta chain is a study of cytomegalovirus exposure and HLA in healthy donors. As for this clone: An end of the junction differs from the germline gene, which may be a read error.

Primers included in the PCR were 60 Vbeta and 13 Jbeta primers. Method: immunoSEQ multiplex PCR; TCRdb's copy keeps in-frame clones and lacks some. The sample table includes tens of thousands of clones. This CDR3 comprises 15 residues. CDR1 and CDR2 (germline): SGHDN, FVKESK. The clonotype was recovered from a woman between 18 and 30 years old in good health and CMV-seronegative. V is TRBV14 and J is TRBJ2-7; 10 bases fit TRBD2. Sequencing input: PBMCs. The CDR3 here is CASSLIHESGRALQF. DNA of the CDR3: TGTGCCAGCAGCCTAATACACGAGAGCGGGAGGGCCCTCCAGTTC.